The rows below give T cell receptor beta chains drawn from one sample of a study of blood T cell repertoires in COVID-19. This table comes from immunoSEQ multiplex PCR, and its TCRdb copy is limited to in-frame clones, with some not included. The table lists roughly 380,000 clones, around 85% of them singletons. Material: peripheral blood. The receptors shown here come from a woman younger than 30 with acute or convalescent COVID-19. CDR3s include the opening cysteine and the closing phenylalanine or tryptophan. The D gene is left open where the match is weak. Not every row has a clone size; where given, it reads once, few, many or a size class.

V	J	D	size	CDR3	DNA
TRBV24-1	TRBJ2-6	.	.	CATSDLKRGHSSGANVLTF	TGTGCCACCAGTGATCTAAAGCGTGGACACTCCTCTGGGGCCAACGTCCTGACTTTC
TRBV3-1/TRBV3-2	TRBJ2-2	.	.	CASSQDRTKLIPELFF	TGTGCCAGCAGCCAAGATCGTACTAAACTGATACCGGAGCTGTTTTTT
TRBV28	TRBJ1-4	.	.	CASSTDPPRGYNEKLFF	TGTGCCAGCAGCACGGACCCACCGCGGGGATATAATGAAAAACTGTTTTTT
TRBV28	TRBJ2-2	.	few	CASSFQQHGELFF	TGTGCCAGCAGTTTCCAACAGCACGGGGAGCTGTTTTTT
TRBV30	TRBJ1-5	.	.	CAWSEGRNQPQHF	TGTGCCTGGAGCGAGGGTCGCAATCAGCCCCAGCATTTT
TRBV16	TRBJ1-2	.	few	CASSQAANGYTF	TGTGCCAGCAGCCAAGCGGCAAATGGCTACACCTTC
TRBV7-3	TRBJ1-2	TRBD1	.	CASSPISDRDVGGYTF	TGTGCCAGCAGCCCAATCAGTGACAGGGATGTTGGTGGCTACACCTTC
TRBV9	TRBJ1-6	.	few	CASSSGGPYSDSPLHF	TGTGCCAGCAGCAGCGGGGGGCCCTACTCAGATTCACCCCTCCACTTT
TRBV30	TRBJ1-6	.	.	CAWSGTESSPLHF	TGTGCCTGGAGTGGGACAGAGAGTTCACCCCTCCACTTT
TRBV3-1/TRBV3-2	TRBJ2-5	TRBD2	.	CASSQVREAEETQYF	TGTGCCAGCAGCCAAGTGCGGGAGGCGGAGGAGACCCAGTACTTC
TRBV3-1/TRBV3-2	TRBJ2-5	TRBD2	.	CASNPSTGAGGLWEETQYF	TGTGCCAGCAACCCCTCCACAGGAGCGGGGGGGCTCTGGGAAGAGACCCAGTACTTC
TRBV2	TRBJ1-5	TRBD1	.	CASSGSGTGRGGNQPQHF	TGTGCCAGCAGTGGATCCGGGACAGGGCGCGGTGGCAATCAGCCCCAGCATTTT
TRBV7-2	TRBJ1-5	.	.	CASSFGYGGNQPQHF	TGTGCCAGCAGCTTCGGTTATGGAGGCAATCAGCCCCAGCATTTT
TRBV9	TRBJ2-7	TRBD2	.	CASSVTSGKVEQYF	TGTGCCAGCAGCGTGACTAGCGGGAAAGTGGAGCAGTACTTC
TRBV7-2	TRBJ2-1	.	.	CASSPQTDLEQFF	TGTGCCAGCAGCCCACAGACAGATTTAGAGCAGTTCTTC
TRBV2	TRBJ1-5	.	few	CASRNQVHQPQHF	TGTGCCAGCCGCAACCAGGTCCATCAGCCCCAGCATTTT
TRBV2	TRBJ1-1	.	.	CASLRPGGNTEAFF	TGTGCCAGCCTCAGGCCGGGGGGGAACACTGAAGCTTTCTTT
TRBV9	TRBJ1-2	.	.	CASSPNRRGRDGYTF	TGTGCCAGCAGCCCGAACCGCAGGGGAAGGGATGGCTACACCTTC
TRBV18	TRBJ1-2	.	.	CASSLPPGSSYGYTF	TGTGCCAGCTCACTCCCCCCGGGGTCTAGCTATGGCTACACCTTC
TRBV19	TRBJ1-1	TRBD1	once	CASSPLQGVGTEAFF	TGTGCCAGTAGTCCCCTACAGGGGGTCGGCACTGAAGCTTTCTTT
TRBV19	TRBJ2-3	.	.	CASSSEGRTDTQYF	TGTGCCAGTAGTTCGGAGGGCCGGACAGATACGCAGTATTTT
TRBV5-5	TRBJ2-3	.	.	CASSLSGLTDTQYF	TGTGCCAGCAGCCTTAGCGGACTCACAGATACGCAGTATTTT
TRBV2	TRBJ1-5	TRBD1	.	CASSAGTGAQPQHF	TGTGCCAGCAGTGCCGGGACAGGGGCTCAGCCCCAGCATTTT
TRBV6-1	TRBJ1-5	.	.	CASSDSHSNQPQHF	TGTGCCAGCAGTGACAGTCATAGCAATCAGCCCCAGCATTTT